These 31 T cell receptor beta chains originate from one sample sequenced in a study of blood T cell repertoires in COVID-19. Method: immunoSEQ multiplex PCR; TCRdb's copy keeps in-frame clones and lacks some. The data hold 150,000 to 200,000 clones, with around 85% observed a single time. The sequenced material came from peripheral blood. All receptors come from a woman aged 55 to 70 with acute or convalescent COVID-19.

The genes are TRBV15 and TRBJ2-1; the match to TRBD2 covers 10 bases. The junction had 4 bases not matched to a gene; V was cut back by 0 bases and J by 8 bases. The CDR3 is 15 residues long. Per the germline V gene, CDR1 is LNHNV and CDR2 is YYDKDF (reference sequence). CDR3 amino acids: CATSRETSGIDEQFF. The CDR3 coding sequence is TGTGCCACCAGCAGAGAAACTAGCGGGATCGATGAGCAGTTCTTC.

The rearrangement uses TRBV19 and TRBJ2-6, with D uncertain. The length of the CDR3 is 17 residues. Germline V lookup: CDR1 LNHDA, CDR2 SQIVND (reference sequence). The V end was cut by 3 bases, the J end by 0 bases, with 12 bases between. The CDR3 DNA sequence: TGTGCCAGTAGTATCTTCAGTACCAGCTCTGGGGCCAACGTCCTGACTTTC. Translated: CASSIFSTSSGANVLTF.

This clone was observed a handful of times. This chain uses TRBV9 with TRBJ1-1; D is unresolved. Germline CDR1 SGDLS, CDR2 YYNGEE. Trimming took off 0 bases at V and 1 base at J, with 10 bases between the two ends. The CDR3 covers 15 residues. Here the CDR3 reads CASSVDLTGNTEAFF. CDR3 DNA sequence: TGTGCCAGCAGCGTAGATCTGACGGGGAACACTGAAGCTTTCTTT.

The chain carries TRBV5-1 and TRBJ2-1, with 10 bases that match TRBD1. There are 15 residues in the CDR3. The V gene end was trimmed by 0 bases and the J gene end by 7 bases; junction bases not matched to a gene: 4. Germline V gene sequence: CDR1 SGHRS, CDR2 YFSETQ. CDR3 amino acids: CASSLGTGGSNEQFF. The CDR3 coding sequence is TGCGCCAGCAGCTTGGGGACAGGGGGTAGTAATGAGCAGTTCTTC.

This clone has a single count. The same CDR3 arises from other DNA sequences in this sample as well. The chain carries TRBV6-6 and TRBJ1-2, with 7 nucleotides matching TRBD1. CDR3 size: 13 residues. The germline CDR1 and CDR2 sequences are MNHNY and SVGAGI (reference sequence). The V and J ends lost 5 bases and 3 bases, in that order; junction bases with no gene match: 3. As DNA, the CDR3 is TGTGCCAGCAGTAGACAGGGTGACTATGGCTACACCTTC. Protein sequence: CASSRQGDYGYTF.

This clone showed up just once. The chain couples TRBV7-3 to TRBJ2-1; TRBD2 matches at 9 bases. The V and J ends lost 5 bases and 5 bases, in that order; junction bases with no gene match: 13. Looked up from germline, CDR1 is SGHTA and CDR2 is FQGTGA. The CDR3 totals 17 residues. Here the CDR3 DNA reads TGTGCCAGCAGCCCTAGGTTGGGACTAGCCGACAACAATGAGCAGTTCTTC. It yields the protein CASSPRLGLADNNEQFF.

The chain has TRBV28 and TRBJ2-7; D gene unclear. The CDR3 is 12 residues long. Trimming shortened V by 1 base and J by 4 bases, and 5 bases separated the two germline ends. Germline CDR1 reads MDHEN; CDR2 reads SYDVKM. The CDR3 loop reads CASSLFRYEQYF. CDR3 coding DNA: TGTGCCAGCAGTTTATTCCGGTACGAGCAGTACTTC. The variable domain in full, with the rest retrieved from reference TRBV28 and TRBJ2-7, is DVKVTQSSRYLVKRTGEKVFLECVQDMDHENMFWYRQDPGLGLRLIYFSYDVKMKEKGDIPEGYSVSREKKERFSLILESASTNQTSMYLCASSLFRYEQYFGPGTRLTVT.

The chain has TRBV9 and TRBJ1-3; D unresolved. Germline lookup yields CDR1 SGDLS and CDR2 YYNGEE. Trimming shortened V by 4 bases and J by 1 base, and 18 bases separated the two germline ends. The length of the CDR3 is 17 residues. The DNA of the CDR3 is TGTGCCAGCAGCCCACGCCCCGTAGCAGTTTCTGGAAACACCATATATTTT. As protein: CASSPRPVAVSGNTIYF.

On this clone: This may come from a read error, since a much larger clone is one base off. The rearrangement joins TRBV6-5 to TRBJ1-2; the match to TRBD1 covers 9 bases. Germline assignment: CDR1 MNHEY and CDR2 SVGAGI. The ends lost 6 bases at V and 4 bases at J; junction bases unmatched: 3. This CDR3 has 13 residues. The CDR3 sequence is CASREGQGYGYTF. In nucleotides, the CDR3 is TGTGCCAGCAGGGAGGGACAGGGCTATGGCTACACCTTC.

This chain joins TRBV9 and TRBJ1-5; D is possibly TRBD1 (5 bases). V lost 0 bases and J lost 6, with 13 bases in between. This CDR3 is built from 15 residues. In germline, CDR1 is SGDLS, CDR2 YYNGEE. The chain's CDR3 is CASSVGGVLIQPQHF. In DNA, the CDR3 is TGTGCCAGCAGCGTAGGGGGCGTGCTGATTCAGCCCCAGCATTTT. The variable domain in full, completed from reference TRBV9 and TRBJ1-5, reads DSGVTQTPKHLITATGQRVTLRCSPRSGDLSVYWYQQSLDQGLQFLIQYYNGEERAKGNILERFSAQQFPDLHSELNLSSLELGDSALYFCASSVGGVLIQPQHFGDGTRLSIL.

This clone was detected once. The gene calls are TRBV27 and TRBJ1-1; possibly TRBD1 for D (6 bases). Trimming stripped 7 bases from V and 7 bases from J, with 22 bases between. Germline CDR1 MNHEY, CDR2 SMNVEV (reference sequence). The CDR3 length is 15 residues. The CDR3 here is CASTPNAGVRFEAFF. In DNA form, the CDR3 reads TGTGCCAGCACCCCCAACGCAGGGGTACGGTTTGAAGCTTTCTTT.

V gene TRBV29-1 combines with J gene TRBJ2-1, with 10 bases lining up with TRBD2. Germline CDR1 SQVTM, CDR2 ANQGSEA. The CDR3 runs to 13 residues. J lost 10 bases, V lost 2 bases, and 5 bases had no gene match. The CDR3 reads CSVEILAGEEQFF. The CDR3 DNA reads TGCAGCGTTGAAATCCTAGCGGGAGAGGAGCAGTTCTTC.

This chain uses TRBV13 with TRBJ1-1; 9 bases are a match to TRBD1. CDR1 and CDR2 (germline): PRHDT, FYEKMQ (reference sequence). The CDR3 is 15 amino acids. V lost 5 bases, J lost 4 bases, and 8 bases stayed unmatched. Here the CDR3 DNA reads TGTGCCAGCAGCGCCCGACAGGGGGTAGGCACTGAAGCTTTCTTT. This codes for CASSARQGVGTEAFF. Drawing the rest from reference TRBV13 and TRBJ1-1, the complete variable domain is AAGVIQSPRHLIKEKRETATLKCYPIPRHDTVYWYQQGPGQDPQFLISFYEKMQSDKGSIPDRFSAQQFSDYHSELNMSSLELGDSALYFCASSARQGVGTEAFFGQGTRLTVV.

This chain links TRBV27 with TRBJ1-1; 9 bases line up with TRBD1. The J segment lost 5 bases and the V segment lost 2 bases, leaving 9 bases of the junction unmatched. The CDR3 loop spans 16 amino acids. Germline V lookup: CDR1 MNHEY, CDR2 SMNVEV (reference sequence). CDR3 protein: CASSLSFGTGTTEAFF. In nucleotides, the CDR3 is TGTGCCAGCAGTTTAAGTTTTGGGACAGGGACAACTGAAGCTTTCTTT.

The chain employs TRBV4-2 and TRBJ1-6; no clear D. The ends were cut back, 1 base at V and 0 bases at J, with 7 bases in the middle. CDR3 length: 16 residues. In germline, CDR1 is LGHNA, CDR2 YNFKEQ. The CDR3 region is CASSQASGSYNSPLHF. CDR3 nucleotides: TGTGCCAGCAGCCAAGCGTCCGGCTCCTATAATTCACCCCTCCACTTT.

The chain joins TRBV2 to TRBJ1-4, with 7 positions matching TRBD1. Germline V gene data show CDR1 as SNHLY and CDR2 as FYNNEI. The CDR3 totals 15 residues. The V and J ends lost 4 bases and 3 bases, in that order; junction bases with no gene match: 5. CDR3 loop: CASSVGTVANEKLFF. DNA for the CDR3: TGTGCCAGCAGTGTTGGGACAGTTGCTAATGAAAAACTGTTTTTT.

The chain has TRBV19 and TRBJ1-4, with 10 bases fitting TRBD1. The ends lost 5 bases at V and 8 bases at J; junction bases unmatched: 5. Germline CDR1 LNHDA, CDR2 SQIVND (reference sequence). This CDR3 has 14 residues. This CDR3 is CASSGTGVREKLFF. Here the CDR3 DNA reads TGTGCCAGTAGTGGGACAGGGGTAAGGGAAAAACTGTTTTTT. Drawing the rest from reference TRBV19 and TRBJ1-4, the complete variable domain is DGGITQSPKYLFRKEGQNVTLSCEQNLNHDAMYWYRQDPGQGLRLIYYSQIVNDFQKGDIAEGYSVSREKKESFPLTVTSAQKNPTAFYLCASSGTGVREKLFFGSGTQLSVL.

The chain combines TRBV3-1 (or the pseudogene TRBV3-2) with TRBJ1-2; D is ambiguous. From germline, CDR1 is LGHDT and CDR2 YNNKEL (reference sequence). CDR3 length equals 16 residues. The ends were cut back, 3 bases at V and 6 bases at J, with 20 bases in the middle. The CDR3 loop reads CASSHSGRGSGHGYTF. DNA for the CDR3: TGTGCCAGCAGCCACAGTGGTCGGGGTTCCGGGCATGGCTACACCTTC.

The CDR3 loop reads CAWSGWSAGGAQYF. DNA of the CDR3: TGTGCCTGGAGTGGTTGGAGTGCCGGGGGGGCCCAGTACTTC. The chain recombines TRBV30 with TRBJ2-5, with 8 bases that match TRBD2. V lost 1 base to trimming and J lost 9 bases; unmatched junction nucleotides: 10. Germline values: CDR1 GTSNPN, CDR2 SVGIG (reference sequence). This CDR3 region has 14 residues. Full variable domain (rest looked up from reference TRBV30 and TRBJ2-5): SQTIHQWPATLVQPVGSPLSLECTVEGTSNPNLYWYRQAAGRGLQLLFYSVGIGQISSEVPQNLSASRPQDRQFILSSKKLLLSDSGFYLCAWSGWSAGGAQYFGPGTRLLVL.

V and J are TRBV9 and TRBJ2-7; TRBD1 aligns across 8 bases. Germline CDR1 and CDR2: SGDLS and YYNGEE. The CDR3 consists of 15 residues. V was clipped by 4 bases and J by 0 bases; unmatched bases: 6. CDR3 loop: CASSPRTGSSYEQYF. The CDR3 DNA is TGTGCCAGCAGCCCCAGGACAGGGAGCTCCTACGAGCAGTACTTC.

The chain combines TRBV19 with TRBJ1-1, with TRBD1 as a possible D gene (5 bases). V was pared by 5 bases and J by 5 bases, with 9 bases between. This CDR3 has 12 amino acids. CDR1 is LNHDA, CDR2 SQIVND, per germline (reference sequence). The CDR3 is CASSQGWTEAFF. Here the CDR3 DNA reads TGTGCCAGTAGTCAGGGTTGGACTGAAGCTTTCTTT.

This sequence joins TRBV3-1 (or the pseudogene TRBV3-2) and TRBJ1-2, with TRBD1 as a possible D gene (6 bases). Germline lookup yields CDR1 LGHDT and CDR2 YNNKEL (reference sequence). The length of the CDR3 is 15 residues. The V gene lost 4 bases and the J gene lost 5 bases, with 17 bases spanning the gap. CDR3 in amino acids: CASSPFIQGDYGYTF. CDR3 in DNA: TGTGCCAGCAGCCCGTTTATACAGGGCGATTATGGCTACACCTTC.

This clone occurred once. The genes are TRBV2 and TRBJ2-1, with 9 bases that match TRBD2. The CDR3 spans 15 residues. The trim removed 7 bases at V and 8 bases at J, leaving 12 bases unmatched. The germline V gene encodes CDR1 SNHLY and CDR2 FYNNEI. This CDR3 is CASNRFSGSVDEQFF. CDR3 DNA: TGTGCCAGCAACCGGTTTAGCGGGAGTGTCGATGAGCAGTTCTTC.

This clone was recorded only once. The CDR3 DNA sequence: TGTGCCACCAAAGGGACTAGCGACTACAATGAGCAGTTCTTC. This encodes CATKGTSDYNEQFF. J is TRBJ2-1 and V is TRBV24-1, with TRBD2 matching 10 bases. Germline loops: CDR1 KGHDR, CDR2 SFDVKD. After removal of 8 bases from V and 3 bases from J, the junction contained 3 bases not matched to a gene. The CDR3 covers 14 residues.

This chain connects TRBV6-5 to TRBJ1-1; the match to TRBD1 covers 7 bases. The V and J ends lost 9 bases and 1 base, in that order; junction bases with no gene match: 5. Germline assignment: CDR1 MNHEY and CDR2 SVGAGI. CDR3 length: 13 residues. The CDR3 reads CASGGQSNTEAFF. CDR3 DNA: TGTGCCAGTGGGGGACAGTCGAACACTGAAGCTTTCTTT.

V is TRBV24-1 and J is TRBJ2-5, with D maybe TRBD2 (6 bases). Trimming took 9 bases from V and 4 from J, leaving 14 bases between them. The CDR3 covers 13 residues. The germline V gene has CDR1 KGHDR and CDR2 SFDVKD. The DNA of the CDR3 is TGTGCCACCGCGAGGGGAGGAGCAGAGACCCAGTACTTC. Translating gives CATARGGAETQYF.

The V call is TRBV19, the J call TRBJ1-5; TRBD1 is a possible D gene (6 bases). V lost 4 bases to trimming and J lost 3 bases, with 16 bases between them. This CDR3 region has 16 residues. From germline, CDR1 is LNHDA and CDR2 SQIVND (reference sequence). The chain's CDR3 is CASSTTGGGNNQPQHF. The DNA of the CDR3 is TGTGCCAGTAGTACTACTGGGGGGGGCAACAATCAGCCCCAGCATTTT.

The chain is built from TRBV19 and TRBJ1-5; D not certain. CDR1 LNHDA and CDR2 SQIVND come from the germline V gene (reference sequence). The CDR3 length is 12 residues. V shed 5 bases and J shed 4 bases, with 6 bases lying between them. DNA of the CDR3: TGTGCCAGTAGTTTAATAAATCAGCCCCAGCATTTT. As protein: CASSLINQPQHF. Drawing the rest from reference TRBV19 and TRBJ1-5, the complete variable domain is DGGITQSPKYLFRKEGQNVTLSCEQNLNHDAMYWYRQDPGQGLRLIYYSQIVNDFQKGDIAEGYSVSREKKESFPLTVTSAQKNPTAFYLCASSLINQPQHFGDGTRLSIL.

This clone is termed medium-sized (0.01 to 0.1%). The gene calls are TRBV11-2 and TRBJ1-2; 10 nucleotides align to TRBD1. Trimming cost V 4 bases and J 8 bases; bases outside gene matches: 10. This CDR3 is 15 amino acids long. The V gene's germline CDR1 is SGHAT and CDR2 FQNNGV. This CDR3 is CASSSDRGRRKGYTF. CDR3 nucleotide sequence: TGTGCCAGCAGCTCAGACAGGGGGCGCAGGAAAGGCTACACCTTC. The full variable domain, with the rest looked up from reference TRBV11-2 and TRBJ1-2, is EAGVAQSPRYKIIEKRQSVAFWCNPISGHATLYWYQQILGQGPKLLIQFQNNGVVDDSQLPKDRFSAERLKGVDSTLKIQPAKLEDSAVYLCASSSDRGRRKGYTFGSGTRLTVV.

The chain uses TRBV7-3 and TRBJ2-1; 10 bases map to TRBD1. This CDR3 contains 17 residues. Germline trimming cut 5 bases from V and 5 bases from J; bases unmatched to any gene: 12. Germline assignment: CDR1 SGHTA and CDR2 FQGTGA. In nucleotides, the CDR3 is TGTGCCAGCAGCCCCACCCCCCGGGACAGGGGAAACAATGAGCAGTTCTTC. The encoded protein is CASSPTPRDRGNNEQFF.

This rearrangement joins TRBV5-6 to TRBJ1-2; D is uncertain. This CDR3 spans 13 amino acids. CDR1 SGHDT and CDR2 YYEEEE come from the germline V gene. The ends were cut back, 1 base at V and 8 bases at J, with 12 bases in the middle. CDR3 amino acids: CASSLYPEVGYTF. The CDR3 region has the DNA TGTGCCAGCAGCTTGTATCCGGAGGTCGGCTACACCTTC.